One sample yielded the 9 T cell receptor beta chains listed below, sequenced in a study of cytomegalovirus exposure and HLA in healthy donors. A multiplex PCR was run with 60 Vbeta primers and 13 Jbeta primers. Produced via immunoSEQ multiplex PCR; TCRdb's table is partial and in-frame only. The table has 150,000 to 250,000 clones, roughly 85% seen once; the top ten hold 4% to 4.5%. Sequenced sample: PBMCs. These receptors were obtained from a woman under 40 in good health and CMV-seropositive.

The rearrangement joins TRBV4-2 to TRBJ1-3; a weak D match, TRBD1 (6 bases). The CDR3 extends over 15 amino acids. V lost 6 bases to trimming and J lost 0 bases, with 12 bases between them. Germline values: CDR1 LGHNA, CDR2 YNFKEQ. The CDR3 DNA sequence: TGTGCCAGCAGACGCGGACAGTTCTCTGGAAACACCATATATTTT. Its translation: CASRRGQFSGNTIYF.

This sequence joins TRBV11-2 and TRBJ1-3; D gene uncertain. Germline lookup yields CDR1 SGHAT and CDR2 FQNNGV. The length of the CDR3 is 15 residues. V lost 6 bases and J 0 bases, leaving 12 bases between the germline ends. The CDR3 reads CASRQTDFSGNTIYF. The CDR3, as DNA: TGTGCCAGCAGACAGACGGACTTCTCTGGAAACACCATATATTTT.

This chain joins TRBV5-6 and TRBJ2-1, with 15 bases aligning to TRBD2. The CDR3 runs to 18 residues. The J segment lost 9 bases and the V segment lost 3 bases, leaving 13 bases of the junction unmatched. The V gene's germline CDR1 is SGHDT and CDR2 YYEEEE. This CDR3 is CASSSGTSGRRGDGEQFF. For the CDR3, the DNA is TGTGCCAGCAGCTCCGGGACTAGCGGGAGGAGAGGAGACGGTGAGCAGTTCTTC.

The V and J genes are TRBV11-2 and TRBJ2-1; 8 nucleotides align to TRBD2. The CDR3 extends over 14 amino acids. The germline CDR1 and CDR2 sequences are SGHAT and FQNNGV. Unmatched junction bases numbered 5, after V lost 3 bases and J lost 7 bases. The DNA for the CDR3 is TGTGCCAGCAGCTTCACTAGCGGCAGGAATGAGCAGTTCTTC. This gives the protein CASSFTSGRNEQFF.

V is TRBV6-1 and J is TRBJ2-7; D may be TRBD2 (5 bases). Germline CDR1 and CDR2: MNHNS and SASEGT. This CDR3 has 15 amino acids. V gave up 0 bases and J gave up 3 bases, with 12 bases separating them. The CDR3 DNA follows: TGTGCCAGCAGTGAAGCCCCCGGCGGGTACTACGAGCAGTACTTC. As protein: CASSEAPGGYYEQYF.

This sequence joins TRBV2 and TRBJ2-1; maybe TRBD1 (5 bases). Per the germline V gene, CDR1 is SNHLY and CDR2 is FYNNEI. CDR3 length: 13 amino acids. V was cut by 7 bases and J by 6 bases, with 13 bases left in between. Here the CDR3 DNA reads TGTGCCAGCACGCCTAGTAGGGGCAATGAGCAGTTCTTC. This gives the protein CASTPSRGNEQFF.

In this sample, this clone turned up a few times. The rearrangement joins TRBV2 to TRBJ2-1; 10 bases are shared with TRBD1. Unmatched junction bases numbered 5, after V lost 1 base and J lost 2 bases. Germline V CDR1 and CDR2: SNHLY, FYNNEI. The CDR3 totals 17 residues. The CDR3 here is CASSEEGTGAPYNEQFF. CDR3 DNA: TGTGCCAGCAGTGAAGAGGGGACAGGGGCCCCCTACAATGAGCAGTTCTTC.

V usage is TRBV5-1 and J usage is TRBJ2-3, with 8 bases lining up with TRBD1. Germline CDR1 and CDR2: SGHRS and YFSETQ. Unmatched junction bases numbered 4, after V lost 2 bases and J lost 5 bases. The CDR3 contains 14 residues. The CDR3 coding sequence is TGCGCCAGCAGCTTTCAGGGGGCGCAAGATACGCAGTATTTT. Translated, it gives CASSFQGAQDTQYF. Together with reference TRBV5-1 and TRBJ2-3, the CDR3 gives the full variable domain: KAGVTQTPRYLIKTRGQQVTLSCSPISGHRSVSWYQQTPGQGLQFLFEYFSETQRNKGNFPGRFSGRQFSNSRSEMNVSTLELGDSALYLCASSFQGAQDTQYFGPGTRLTVL.

The rearrangement joins TRBV4-3 to TRBJ1-4; a weak D match, TRBD1 (6 bases). CDR1 LGHNA and CDR2 YSLEER come from the germline V gene. The CDR3 contains 14 residues. The V gene lost 3 bases and the J gene lost 6 bases, with 11 bases spanning the gap. CDR3 nucleotide sequence: TGCGCCAGCAGCCACCGGACAGAAGATGAAAAACTGTTTTTT. Amino acids: CASSHRTEDEKLFF.